This T cell receptor (beta chain) is drawn from a study of beta chain features in type 1 diabetes. The overall study: The examined sorted cells totaled approximately 110 million across samples. Findings and caveats of the study: VDJ junctions sequenced from type 1 diabetes patients showed fewer insertions and more deletions. Significant though moderate, a shortening of TCRB CDR3s appeared in all four CD4+ subsets of Type 1 diabetes patients.

The isolated RNA, all of it, was reverse transcribed, so expressed TCRB transcripts were what got sequenced. Generated by immunoSEQ multiplex PCR, the TCRdb table keeps only in-frame clones and is missing some. The sample carries some 700,000 clones, 13% recorded once. Comments on this clone: What it binds is not known.

Donors underwent one heparinised blood draw, 95 to 150 mL on average. Source material: naive CD4+ T cells from blood. This TCR came from a man in his late teens or twenties with type 1 diabetes.

For the CDR3, the DNA is TGTGCCAGCAGCACGGCAGGTTTTGAAAAACTGTTTTTT. Amino acids: CASSTAGFEKLFF. The chain uses TRBV14 and TRBJ1-4; no definite D call. The CDR3 length is 13 residues. V lost 5 bases to trimming and J lost 7 bases, with 11 bases between them. Per germline, CDR1 SGHDN and CDR2 FVKESK. Full variable domain (missing parts from reference TRBV14 and TRBJ1-4): EAGVTQFPSHSVIEKGQTVTLRCDPISGHDNLYWYRRVMGKEIKFLLHFVKESKQDESGMPNNRFLAERTGGTYSTLKVQPAELEDSGVYFCASSTAGFEKLFFGSGTQLSVL.